Listed below are T cell receptor beta chains from one sample, sequenced in a study of blood T cell repertoires in COVID-19. Sequenced by immunoSEQ multiplex PCR; TCRdb stores in-frame clones only, minus some. The sample includes 250,000 to 400,000 clones, 75% to 90% of them seen just once. The sequenced sample was peripheral blood. These receptors originate from a woman aged 25 to 39 with COVID-19, enrolled during active disease. CDR3s include the opening cysteine and the closing phenylalanine or tryptophan. The D gene is left open where the match is weak. Clone size is shown for a subset of rows, as once, few, many or a class of expanded clone.

CDR3nt | CDR3aa | j_gene | v_gene | abundance | d_gene
TGTGCCTGGAGTGCGGGGGAGCCCAACGAGCAGTACTTC | CAWSAGEPNEQYF | TRBJ2-7 | TRBV30 | . | .
TGTGCCAGCAGCCTTGCCGGGACAGGGTTGGAGGGCTACACCTTC | CASSLAGTGLEGYTF | TRBJ1-2 | TRBV11-2 | . | TRBD1
TGTGCCAGCAGCGCGGCGAGCTCCTACAATGAGCAGTTCTTC | CASSAASSYNEQFF | TRBJ2-1 | TRBV11-3 | . | .
TGTGCCAGTAGGACTAGCGGGCCTTCCTTCTCTGGGGCCAACGTCCTGACTTTC | CASRTSGPSFSGANVLTF | TRBJ2-6 | TRBV19 | . | TRBD2
TGTGCCAGCAGCACACCCGGACTAGCGGGAGGGCCAGCAGAACAGTACTTC | CASSTPGLAGGPAEQYF | TRBJ2-7 | TRBV5-4 | . | TRBD2
TGTGCCAGCAGCCGAGAGGGACATCCGAGCTCCTACGAGCAGTACTTC | CASSREGHPSSYEQYF | TRBJ2-7 | TRBV28 | . | .
TGTGCCAGCAGCCAAGTTAGCGGGGACAATCAGCCCCAGCATTTT | CASSQVSGDNQPQHF | TRBJ1-5 | TRBV3-1/TRBV3-2 | . | .
TGCGCCAGCAGCTCCGGGGGACAGCTAGGCTATGGCTACACCTTC | CASSSGGQLGYGYTF | TRBJ1-2 | TRBV5-1 | . | TRBD1
TGTGCCTGGAGTGTAGACATCCGCTCTGGAAACACCATATATTTT | CAWSVDIRSGNTIYF | TRBJ1-3 | TRBV30 | . | .
TGTGCCAGCAGCGTCACCGGGACACCCTTATCCCTCTCTGGAAACACCATATATTTT | CASSVTGTPLSLSGNTIYF | TRBJ1-3 | TRBV9 | . | .
TGTGCCAGCACGACGGGACTAGTGGGACGGGATACGCAGTATTTT | CASTTGLVGRDTQYF | TRBJ2-3 | TRBV2 | . | TRBD2
TGTGCCAGCAGCCACACTCAGGGGTTTGGTGAAAAACTGTTTTTT | CASSHTQGFGEKLFF | TRBJ1-4 | TRBV14 | . | .
TGTGCCAGTAGTATAGGGGGGCAGATCGATACGCAGTATTTT | CASSIGGQIDTQYF | TRBJ2-3 | TRBV19 | . | .
TGTGCCAGCAGTCTAGACAGGGACGTCTTCTACGAGCAGTACTTC | CASSLDRDVFYEQYF | TRBJ2-7 | TRBV2 | . | TRBD1
TGTGCCAGCAGCAGGACTAGCAATGAGCAGTTCTTC | CASSRTSNEQFF | TRBJ2-1 | TRBV3-1/TRBV3-2 | . | TRBD2
TGTGCCAGCAGCTTGCCCGGGACTGGGGGAGCTAACTATGGCTACACCTTC | CASSLPGTGGANYGYTF | TRBJ1-2 | TRBV5-4 | . | .
TGTGCCAGCTCAAGAGGACTAGCGGGAGAGCTGGTCGAGACCCAGTACTTC | CASSRGLAGELVETQYF | TRBJ2-5 | TRBV18 | . | TRBD2
TGTGCCACCAGTGATCGAGGGACAGGGTCCCCAGATACGCAGTATTTT | CATSDRGTGSPDTQYF | TRBJ2-3 | TRBV24-1 | . | TRBD1
TGTGCCAGCAGTGTGACTTGGCTTGGCAATGAGCAGTTCTTC | CASSVTWLGNEQFF | TRBJ2-1 | TRBV6-4 | . | .
TGTGCCAGCAGCGGCAACAGGGGGAGCTCCTACGAGCAGTACTTC | CASSGNRGSSYEQYF | TRBJ2-7 | TRBV5-5 | . | TRBD1
TGTGCCAGCACCCTACAGGGCCTGAACACTGAAGCTTTCTTT | CASTLQGLNTEAFF | TRBJ1-1 | TRBV6-5 | . | .
TGTGCCAGCAGCCCCCGGGACAGGGTTGTTGATACGCAGTATTTT | CASSPRDRVVDTQYF | TRBJ2-3 | TRBV9 | . | TRBD1
TGTGCCAGCAGTGAGGGCCCAGGGACAGGCTACAATGAGCAGTTCTTC | CASSEGPGTGYNEQFF | TRBJ2-1 | TRBV6-4 | once | TRBD1
TGTGCCAGCAATACAGGGTGGAGCTCTGGGGCCAACGTCCTGACTTTC | CASNTGWSSGANVLTF | TRBJ2-6 | TRBV28 | . | .
TGTGCCAGCAGCCTGCATACAGGGGGCAATGAGCAGTTCTTC | CASSLHTGGNEQFF | TRBJ2-1 | TRBV5-4 | . | TRBD1
TGTGCCAGCAGCCCAACAGGGGGGAATTCCTACAATGAGCAGTTCTTC | CASSPTGGNSYNEQFF | TRBJ2-1 | TRBV7-7 | . | TRBD1
TGCGCCAGCACCCTTGAGGCTAGCGGGAGTTATCGGCAGTTCTTC | CASTLEASGSYRQFF | TRBJ2-1 | TRBV5-1 | . | TRBD2
TGTGCCAGCAGCTTAGGGGTAGCGGGAGAAATTGAGCAGTTCTTC | CASSLGVAGEIEQFF | TRBJ2-1 | TRBV7-9 | . | TRBD2
TGTGCCTGGACGACCGGGGGGGCTGGAAACACCATATATTTT | CAWTTGGAGNTIYF | TRBJ1-3 | TRBV30 | . | .
TGTGCCAGTAGTATGGTGGACTCTACCTATGGCTACACCTTC | CASSMVDSTYGYTF | TRBJ1-2 | TRBV19 | . | .
TGTGCCAGCAGCCACCGGGTGAACACTGAAGCTTTCTTT | CASSHRVNTEAFF | TRBJ1-1 | TRBV6-5 | . | .
TGTGCCAGCAGCTTAGTGAGGGCTAGCGGCTCTTACGAGCAGTACTTC | CASSLVRASGSYEQYF | TRBJ2-7 | TRBV11-2 | . | TRBD2